These T cell receptor beta chains were read from a single sample in a study of blood T cell repertoires in COVID-19. Sequencing used immunoSEQ multiplex PCR; TCRdb keeps in-frame clones, though not all of them. The table has some 42,000 clones, about 88% seen once. Sequencing used peripheral blood. The origin of the receptors is a human donor in a cohort sampled during active COVID-19. CDR3s include the opening cysteine and the closing phenylalanine or tryptophan. The D gene is left open where the match is weak. For some rows the clone size is stated as once, few or many, or as a class when expanded; others skip it.

>once|TRBV5-4|TRBJ2-7|.
CASSLGQGGSYEQYF
TGTGCCAGCAGCTTGGGACAGGGAGGATCCTACGAGCAGTACTTC
>.|TRBV6-6|TRBJ2-7|.
CASRRTAQSYEQYF
TGTGCCAGCAGACGGACAGCCCAATCCTACGAGCAGTACTTC
>.|TRBV18|TRBJ1-1|TRBD1
CASSPGTVNTEAFF
TGTGCCAGCTCACCAGGGACAGTGAACACTGAAGCTTTCTTT
>.|TRBV9|TRBJ2-3|.
CASSVEGTTTDTQYF
TGTGCCAGCAGCGTAGAGGGGACAACCACAGATACGCAGTATTTT
>.|TRBV19|TRBJ1-6|.
CASKAGPYNSPLHF
TGTGCCAGTAAAGCGGGGCCCTATAATTCACCCCTCCACTTT
>.|TRBV10-3|TRBJ1-3|.
CAISYDKTSGNTIYF
TGTGCCATCAGTTATGACAAGACCTCTGGAAACACCATATATTTT
>once|TRBV19|TRBJ2-3|TRBD2
CASSIGLAGGTDTQYF
TGTGCCAGTAGTATAGGACTAGCGGGGGGCACAGATACGCAGTATTTT
>once|TRBV5-1|TRBJ1-4|.
CASSLARGTNEKLFF
TGCGCCAGCAGCTTGGCCAGGGGCACTAATGAAAAACTGTTTTTT
>few|TRBV2|TRBJ2-1|TRBD2
CASSEALRGGPYNEQFF
TGTGCCAGCAGTGAAGCGCTTCGCGGGGGGCCCTACAATGAGCAGTTCTTC
>.|TRBV18|TRBJ2-5|.
CASSPPRGGETQYF
TGTGCCAGCTCACCCCCTAGGGGAGGAGAGACCCAGTACTTC
>.|TRBV23-1|TRBJ2-2|.
CASSHPGTSNTGELFF
TGCGCCAGCAGTCACCCCGGGACATCGAACACCGGGGAGCTGTTTTTT
>once|TRBV27|TRBJ1-1|.
CASSYSGLFEAFF
TGTGCCAGCAGTTACTCGGGACTCTTCGAAGCTTTCTTT
>.|TRBV9|TRBJ2-2|TRBD1
CASGQGPNTGELFF
TGTGCCAGCGGACAGGGGCCGAACACCGGGGAGCTGTTTTTT
>.|TRBV13|TRBJ2-7|TRBD1
CASSIRTGGDEQYF
TGTGCCAGCAGCATCCGGACAGGGGGGGACGAGCAGTACTTC
>.|TRBV2|TRBJ1-2|.
CASSEQLTPGYGYTF
TGTGCCAGCAGTGAACAGTTAACCCCAGGCTATGGCTACACCTTC
>.|TRBV30|TRBJ1-2|TRBD1
CAATGLAYGYTF
TGTGCCGCGACAGGGCTTGCCTATGGCTACACCTTC
>.|TRBV13|TRBJ2-3|TRBD2
CASSLNSGGTDTQYF
TGTGCCAGCAGCTTAAATAGCGGGGGAACAGATACGCAGTATTTT
>.|TRBV5-1|TRBJ2-1|.
CASSPRGDAGGPYNEQFF
TGCGCCAGCAGCCCCCGAGGGGATGCCGGGGGGCCCTACAATGAGCAGTTCTTC
>.|TRBV5-1|TRBJ2-3|TRBD2
CASSTTGTTPADTQYF
TGCGCCAGCAGCACGACCGGGACTACCCCTGCAGATACGCAGTATTTT
>.|TRBV12-5|TRBJ2-7|.
CASGLGIHGSYEQYF
TGTGCTAGTGGTTTGGGGATACACGGGAGCTACGAGCAGTACTTC
>.|TRBV6-4|TRBJ2-1|TRBD2
CASSDLAGGHNEQFF
TGTGCCAGCAGTGATTTAGCGGGGGGGCACAATGAGCAGTTCTTC
>once|TRBV5-8|TRBJ1-1|TRBD1
CASSDWTGPTEAFF
TGTGCCAGCAGCGATTGGACAGGCCCGACTGAAGCTTTCTTT
>.|TRBV6-5|TRBJ2-1|.
CASSWLNEQFF
TGTGCCAGCAGTTGGCTGAATGAGCAGTTCTTC